This T cell receptor (beta chain) was found in a study of shared clonotypes between healthy human individuals (dated by TCRdb to 2020 to 2021). General notes on the study: A few men and a couple of women, aged 18 to 49 years, made up the cohort. For each donor, three plates each were used for CD4 naive and CD4 memory, two plates were used for CD8 naive, and one plate was used for CD8 memory. Blood TCR repertoires of roughly five healthy adults were deeply sequenced to estimate repertoire size and the extent of clonotype sharing between individuals. To increase sequencing depth and limit assay-specific biases, different laboratories used diverse techniques to prepare libraries and sequence TCR repertoires. Per donor, leukapheresis produced somewhere between about 0.8 and 9 billion PBMCs.

As for this clone: Its antigen has not been determined. There are no base qualities to consult, and no much larger clone falls within one base.

The CDR3 numbers 13 residues from cysteine through phenylalanine. Only the CDR3 part of the read is kept: 39 bases, read in frame from the first base. CDR1 and CDR2, per the germline V gene (reference sequence), are LNHDA and SQIVND. Here V drops 5 bases and J drops 2 bases, and the junction holds 2 bases not matched to any gene. The paper as a whole reports these results and caveats: The small number of donors limited the genetic and exposure-history diversity represented. Naive subsets generally had larger estimated clonotype richness than memory subsets. Pairwise subsampling indicated that sequencing depth was expected to affect the degree of clonotype sharing among donors. Only blood was sampled, and tissue TCR repertoires likely differ from those in blood. Even with the large sequencing depth, rarefaction of the sorted-subset datasets indicated that sequencing was incomplete. Compared with non-shared clonotypes, the clonotypes found in all four sorted-subset donors had higher generation probabilities. About 5% of naive CD4, 3.5% of naive CD8, around 2.3% of memory CD4, and over 0.35% of memory CD8 clonotypes were shared across several donors.

TCR CDR3 regions were amplified from genomic DNA by multiplex PCR using the deep immunoSEQ assay. Extracted genomic DNA from each cell subset was distributed evenly across all wells of several immunoSEQ 96-well plates, and each plate was treated as a replicate. For sorted subsets, 150 to 250 ng of genomic DNA, equivalent to around 29,000 T cell genomes, went into each replicate PCR. Purified libraries were quantified with a Qubit 3.0 fluorometer, sized on a Bioanalyzer 2100, and re-quantified with the KAPA Library Quantification kit. Every immunoSEQ 96-well plate was sequenced on a dedicated single-read 150-cycle Illumina NextSeq 550 flow cell. Processing in the source paper ran as follows. Because the immunoSEQ output held only junctional sequences and lacked quality scores, the filtering could not match the filtering applied to full-length reads. Sequences were annotated with PyIR, a Python wrapper for IgBLAST v1.9, using IMGT germline references to assign V/J genes and CDR3. Reads were filtered out if the reads had weak V/J assignments (E-value above 1e-6), no CDR3, stop codons, out-of-frame junctions, or ambiguous translated residues. V3J clonotypes were defined by identical inferred V gene, J gene, and CDR3 amino acid sequence. Percentage overlap between repertoires was calculated by dividing the number of shared unique clonotypes by the size of the smaller repertoire. RTK rarefaction, the Chao1 estimator, and Recon v2.1 estimates of unobserved clonotypes were used to assess repertoire richness. Generation probabilities were computed with OLGA for all TCRbeta clonotypes obtained by the gDNA method from several donors. TCRdb's version of the immuneACCESS table is confined to in-frame rearrangements and falls short of the full clone set. An unresolved V gene accounts for under half of the shortfall where checked; the remainder is of unknown origin. The V and J calls and the clone size are those of that table, but D and trimming were determined from the DNA. Present in this sample are about 680,000 clones, about 92% of which were seen just once. The top ten clones comprise 24% of the sample.

For the CD8 naive samples, CD45RO-negative cells were positively selected for CCR7, yielding a CD45RA+CCR7+ population from which TemRA cells were excluded. The donors were healthy, HIV-negative adults with no recently reported acute infections or vaccinations. Every donor was a Caucasian adult living in Nashville, Tennessee, USA. Blood was obtained by leukapheresis, after which PBMCs were separated by Ficoll-Histopaque density gradient centrifugation and cryopreserved in liquid nitrogen vapor phase. Analytical flow cytometry was used to check the purity and quantity of each magnetically sorted T cell population. Genomic DNA was isolated from each sorted fraction and quantified by UV absorbance on a Nanodrop 2000c.

Sequenced material: naive CD8+ T cells sorted from blood. This specimen's cell subset or site label, per the study, means: CD45RA+CCR7+. The chain is encoded by TRBV19 joined to TRBJ1-2, with TRBD1 matching 7 junction bases. This TCR was recovered from a man aged 25-45 years in good health. The CDR3 has the sequence CASSRQGNYGYTF. Read as DNA, the sequence is TGTGCCAGTAGTCGACAGGGAAACTATGGCTACACCTTC.